This T cell receptor (beta chain) was identified in a study of vaccination and CD4 T cells after COVID-19. Germline lookup yields CDR1 SEHNR and CDR2 FQNEAQ (reference sequence). V trimming: 2 bases; J trimming: 2 bases; junction bases outside the gene matches: 5. This CDR3 is 15 amino acids long. Study outcomes and limitations: No early post-infection timepoints were studied, and convalescent patients studied were relatively few.

Described treatment: roughly 10-day PBMC culture with coronavirus spike peptide pools or control peptides (ViraFEST assay). Each well received fewer than 2.5 million PBMCs, cultured with 8 to 10 IU/ml IL-2 and roughly 9 ug/ml peptide pools. Negative selection isolated the CD4+ T cells once the cells had been cultured for 10 days. Notes on this clonotype: Its antigen is as yet unknown.

The Oncomine TCR Beta short-read assay was applied to DNA of cultured CD4+ T cells. TCRdb independently ran MiXCR on the PCR reads; one entry per CDR3 protein. The sample includes fewer than 20,000 distinct CDR3 sequences, around 50% seen only once; the top ten take roughly 8.8%. The source is a human donor who had recovered from COVID-19. Sequenced material: CD4+ T cells from blood, cultured in vitro. The chain has TRBV7-9 and TRBJ2-5, with 7 bases matching TRBD2. The CDR3 DNA is TGTGCCAGCAGCTTATTCCTAGCGGTACAAGAGACCCAGTACTTC. It specifies CASSLFLAVQETQYF. The variable domain in full, with the rest retrieved from reference TRBV7-9 and TRBJ2-5, is DTGVSQNPRHKITKRGQNVTFRCDPISEHNRLYWYRQTLGQGPEFLTYFQNEAQLEKSRLLSDRFSAERPKGSFSTLEIQRTEQGDSAMYLCASSLFLAVQETQYFGPGTRLLVL.